Each of the 7 T cell receptor beta chains below was sequenced from the same sample in a study of T cell repertoires in cytomegalovirus infection. One entry per CDR3 protein results from TCRdb running MiXCR on the reads. The table has about 230,000 distinct CDR3 sequences, approximately 24% seen once. Sequenced input: CD8+ T cells from PBMCs. The receptors derive from a human donor in good health (CMV status not recorded). Some clones in this sample may be carry-over from other donors' samples.

V is TRBV20-1 and J is TRBJ2-1; D unclear. Trimming left V 1 base short and J 7 bases short, with 17 bases between. Germline CDR1 is DFQATT and CDR2 is SNEGSKA (reference sequence). The CDR3 spans 15 residues. The CDR3 region has the DNA TGCAGTGCTAGAGCTTGGACCGCCGGTTCTAATGAGCAGTTCTTC. It yields the protein CSARAWTAGSNEQFF.

This rearrangement joins TRBV5-1 to TRBJ2-7, with D possibly TRBD1 on 5 matching bases. Trimming removed 0 bases from V and 6 bases from J, with 13 bases in between. CDR3 size: 14 residues. Germline loops: CDR1 SGHRS, CDR2 YFSETQ. The CDR3: CASSLVSRVGEQYF. The CDR3 DNA is TGCGCCAGCAGCTTGGTTTCCAGGGTTGGCGAGCAGTACTTC.

This chain uses TRBV6-1 with TRBJ2-4; a possible D gene is TRBD2 (6 bases). V was pared by 6 bases and J by 8 bases, with 17 bases between. The CDR3 is 14 residues long. Germline V CDR1 and CDR2: MNHNS, SASEGT. CDR3 amino acids: CASSPLGGRDIQYF. CDR3 DNA sequence: TGTGCCAGCAGCCCCCTGGGGGGTCGGGACATTCAGTACTTC.

The CDR3 spells CASASGLAGDTPTDTQYF. As DNA, the CDR3 is TGTGCCAGTGCATCCGGACTAGCGGGCGATACCCCCACAGATACGCAGTATTTT. The chain recombines TRBV11-2 with TRBJ2-3; 11 bases align to TRBD2. The trim removed 9 bases at V and 2 bases at J, leaving 16 bases unmatched. CDR3 length: 18 residues. Per the germline V gene, CDR1 is SGHAT and CDR2 is FQNNGV.

The chain recombines TRBV19 with TRBJ2-1; D might be TRBD2 (5 bases). Germline CDR1 is LNHDA and CDR2 is SQIVND (reference sequence). The ends were cut back, 5 bases at V and 6 bases at J, with 8 bases in the middle. The CDR3 consists of 12 residues. CDR3 sequence: CASSPGVNEQFF. The CDR3 nucleotides read TGTGCCAGTAGTCCCGGGGTCAATGAGCAGTTCTTC.

This clonotype was counted ten times or more. The chain carries TRBV5-6 and TRBJ2-3; the D gene could be TRBD1 or TRBD2 (6 bases each). V was shortened by 4 bases and J by 5 bases, with 17 bases between the two germline ends. CDR3 length: 15 amino acids. Germline V gene sequence: CDR1 SGHDT, CDR2 YYEEEE. The CDR3 protein is CASSLGGGPGDTQYF. CDR3 sequence (DNA): TGTGCCAGCAGCCTTGGAGGGGGGCCCGGAGATACGCAGTATTTT.

In this sample, this clonotype turned up a few times. The chain joins TRBV28 to TRBJ2-1; D is possibly TRBD1 or TRBD2 (5 bases each). Per germline, CDR1 MDHEN and CDR2 SYDVKM. This CDR3 contains 13 residues. Trimming took off 3 bases at V and 6 bases at J, with 9 bases between the two ends. The CDR3 DNA is TGTGCCAGCAGTTTGGGACCATTCAATGAGCAGTTCTTC. Translating it yields CASSLGPFNEQFF.